This TCR beta chain was sequenced for a study of blood T cell repertoires in COVID-19. Cohort 3 recovered donors had two negative PCRs, clearance, or symptom resolution. V was trimmed by 0 bases and J by 2 bases, leaving 14 bases between them. This CDR3 is 16 amino acids long. From germline, CDR1 is ENHRY and CDR2 SYGVKD. How the authors handled the data: Reference gene primer amplification gave estimated nucleated cell counts. The repertoire was sequenced with immunoSEQ multiplex PCR; TCRdb's copy has only in-frame clones and lacks some. V and J calls and clone size follow that table, whereas D and trimming were derived from the DNA. There are some 490,000 clones in the sample; 80% to 90% occur only once, and approximately 8% lies in the top ten.

Material: PBMCs or T cells enriched from blood (not recorded which). The V and J genes are TRBV10-3 and TRBJ2-7; maybe TRBD2 (5 bases). This clonotype originated in a woman aged 60-70 years who had recovered from COVID-19. CDR3 amino acids: CAISESGGRGTYEQYF. For the CDR3, the DNA is TGTGCCATCAGTGAGTCGGGTGGGAGAGGAACCTACGAGCAGTACTTC.